This T cell receptor beta chain derives from a study of shared clonotypes between healthy human individuals. Study details: Researchers assigned three CD4 naive, three CD4 memory, two CD8 naive and one CD8 memory plate to each donor.

There are 14 residues in the CDR3. V lost 11 bases and J lost 4, with 20 bases in between. Germline V gene lookup returns CDR1 SNHLY and CDR2 FYNNEI. Each replicate PCR on the sorted subsets used 200 to 250 ng DNA (around 30,000 T cell genomes). Clones were read by immunoSEQ multiplex PCR, and TCRdb kept only the in-frame ones, dropping some. The sample lists 330,000 or so clones; over 65% were seen once. Sequencing input: memory CD4+ T cells sorted from blood. Documented subset: CD45RA-negative fraction. This receptor was taken from a young man in good health. The gene calls are TRBV2 and TRBJ2-5; the D gene is possibly TRBD2 (6 bases). CDR3 in amino acids: CAFSRDSAGETQYF. The CDR3 nucleotides are TGTGCCTTTTCACGGGACTCCGCCGGAGAGACCCAGTACTTC.